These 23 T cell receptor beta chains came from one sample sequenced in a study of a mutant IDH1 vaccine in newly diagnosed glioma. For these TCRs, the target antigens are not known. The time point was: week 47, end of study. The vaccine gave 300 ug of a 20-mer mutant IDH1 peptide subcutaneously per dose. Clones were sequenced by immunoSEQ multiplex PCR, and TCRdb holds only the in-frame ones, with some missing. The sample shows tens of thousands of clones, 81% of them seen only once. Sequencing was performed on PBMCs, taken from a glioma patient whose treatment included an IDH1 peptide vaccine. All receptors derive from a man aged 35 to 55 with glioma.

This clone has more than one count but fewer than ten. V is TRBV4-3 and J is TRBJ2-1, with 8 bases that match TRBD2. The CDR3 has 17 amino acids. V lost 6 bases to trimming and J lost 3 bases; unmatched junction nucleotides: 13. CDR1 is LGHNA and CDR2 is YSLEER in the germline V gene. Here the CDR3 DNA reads TGCGCCAGCAGTCCCCATAGCGGGACTGATCGCTACAATGAGCAGTTCTTC. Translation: CASSPHSGTDRYNEQFF.

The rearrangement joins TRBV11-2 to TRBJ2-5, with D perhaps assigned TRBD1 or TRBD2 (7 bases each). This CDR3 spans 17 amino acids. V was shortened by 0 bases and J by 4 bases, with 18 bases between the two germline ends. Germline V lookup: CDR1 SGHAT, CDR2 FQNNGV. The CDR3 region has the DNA TGTGCCAGCAGCTTAGATCGGGATTCAGGGGGGGGAGAGACCCAGTACTTC. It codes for CASSLDRDSGGGETQYF.

For the CDR3, the DNA is TGTGCCAGCAGCTTAGGGTTAGGCCCGGCGGGCGATGAGCAGTTCTTC. Protein product: CASSLGLGPAGDEQFF. The chain is built from TRBV7-9 and TRBJ2-1; TRBD2 is a possible D gene (5 bases). Germline values: CDR1 SEHNR, CDR2 FQNEAQ (reference sequence). The CDR3 is 16 residues long. V was trimmed by 1 base and J by 8 bases, leaving 18 bases between them.

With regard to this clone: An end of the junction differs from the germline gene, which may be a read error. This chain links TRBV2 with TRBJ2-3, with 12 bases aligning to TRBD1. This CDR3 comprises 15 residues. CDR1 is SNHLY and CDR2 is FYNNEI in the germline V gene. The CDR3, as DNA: TGTGCCAGCAGTAGGGACAGGGGGCAGTCAGAAACGCAGTATTTT. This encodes CASSRDRGQSETQYF. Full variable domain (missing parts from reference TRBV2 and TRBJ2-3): EPEVTQTPSHQVTQMGQEVILRCVPISNHLYFYWYRQILGQKVEFLVSFYNNEISEKSEIFDDQFSVERPDGSNFTLKIRSTKLEDSAMYFCASSRDRGQSETQYFGPGTRLTVL.

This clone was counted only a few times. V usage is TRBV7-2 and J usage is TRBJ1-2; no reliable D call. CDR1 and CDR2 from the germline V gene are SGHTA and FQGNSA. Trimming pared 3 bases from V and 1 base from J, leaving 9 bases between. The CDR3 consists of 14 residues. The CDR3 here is CASSFLASNYGYTF. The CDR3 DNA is TGTGCCAGCAGCTTCCTTGCCAGTAACTATGGCTACACCTTC.

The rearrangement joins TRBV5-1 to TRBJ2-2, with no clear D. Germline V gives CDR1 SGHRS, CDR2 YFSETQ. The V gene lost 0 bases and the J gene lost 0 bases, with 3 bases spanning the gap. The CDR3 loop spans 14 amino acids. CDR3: CASSLDPNTGELFF. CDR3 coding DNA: TGCGCCAGCAGCTTGGATCCGAACACCGGGGAGCTGTTTTTT.

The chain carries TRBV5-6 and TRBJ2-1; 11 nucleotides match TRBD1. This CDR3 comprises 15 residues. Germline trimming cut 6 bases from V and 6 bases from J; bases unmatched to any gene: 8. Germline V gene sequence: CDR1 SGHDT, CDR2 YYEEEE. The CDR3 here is CASKSGQGVGNEQFF. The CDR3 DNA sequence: TGTGCCAGCAAATCGGGACAGGGGGTCGGCAATGAGCAGTTCTTC.

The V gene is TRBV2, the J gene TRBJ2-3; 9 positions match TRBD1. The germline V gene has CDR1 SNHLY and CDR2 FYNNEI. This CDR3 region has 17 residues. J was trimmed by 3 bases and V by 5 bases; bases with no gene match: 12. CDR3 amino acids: CASSTGTGIEATDTQYF. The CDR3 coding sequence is TGTGCCAGCAGTACCGGGACAGGGATTGAGGCAACAGATACGCAGTATTTT. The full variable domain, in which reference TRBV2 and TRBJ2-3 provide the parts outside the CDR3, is EPEVTQTPSHQVTQMGQEVILRCVPISNHLYFYWYRQILGQKVEFLVSFYNNEISEKSEIFDDQFSVERPDGSNFTLKIRSTKLEDSAMYFCASSTGTGIEATDTQYFGPGTRLTVL.

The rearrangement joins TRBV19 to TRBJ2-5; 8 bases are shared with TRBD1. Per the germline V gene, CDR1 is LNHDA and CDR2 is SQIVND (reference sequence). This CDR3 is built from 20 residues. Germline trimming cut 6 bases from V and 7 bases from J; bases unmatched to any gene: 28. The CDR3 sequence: CASSSNPGQETQEIQWTQYF. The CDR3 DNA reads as TGTGCCAGTAGCTCTAACCCGGGACAGGAGACCCAAGAGATTCAATGGACCCAGTACTTC.

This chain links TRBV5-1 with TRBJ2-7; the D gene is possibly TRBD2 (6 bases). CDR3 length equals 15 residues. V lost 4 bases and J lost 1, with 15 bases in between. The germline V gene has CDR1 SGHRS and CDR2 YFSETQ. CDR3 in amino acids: CASSPVGGLSYEQYF. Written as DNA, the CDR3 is TGCGCCAGCAGCCCGGTCGGGGGATTATCCTACGAGCAGTACTTC.

The DNA of the CDR3 is TGTGCCAGCAGGATATACAGGGTCGGGGATCAGCCCCAGCATTTT. Its translation: CASRIYRVGDQPQHF. The chain carries TRBV2 and TRBJ1-5, with a weak D call TRBD1 (6 bases). In germline, CDR1 is SNHLY, CDR2 FYNNEI. V shed 6 bases and J shed 5 bases, with 17 bases lying between them. This CDR3 is built from 15 residues.

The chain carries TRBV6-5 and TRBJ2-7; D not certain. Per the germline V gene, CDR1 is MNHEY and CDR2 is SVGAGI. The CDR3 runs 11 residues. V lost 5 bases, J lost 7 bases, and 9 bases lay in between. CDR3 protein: CASSPAREQYF. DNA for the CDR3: TGTGCCAGCAGTCCGGCACGTGAGCAGTACTTC.

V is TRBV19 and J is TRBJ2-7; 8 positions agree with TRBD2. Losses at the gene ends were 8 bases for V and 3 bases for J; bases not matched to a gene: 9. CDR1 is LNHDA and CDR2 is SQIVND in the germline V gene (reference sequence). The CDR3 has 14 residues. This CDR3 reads CASAYGGGNYEQYF. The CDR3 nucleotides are TGTGCCAGTGCCTACGGCGGGGGGAACTACGAGCAGTACTTC. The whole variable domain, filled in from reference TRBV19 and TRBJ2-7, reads DGGITQSPKYLFRKEGQNVTLSCEQNLNHDAMYWYRQDPGQGLRLIYYSQIVNDFQKGDIAEGYSVSREKKESFPLTVTSAQKNPTAFYLCASAYGGGNYEQYFGPGTRLTVT.

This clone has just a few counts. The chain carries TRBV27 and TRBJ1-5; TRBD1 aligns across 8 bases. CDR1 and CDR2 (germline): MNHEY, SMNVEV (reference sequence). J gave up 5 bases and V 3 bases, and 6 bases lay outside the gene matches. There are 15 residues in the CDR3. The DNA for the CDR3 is TGTGCCAGCAGTTTCCGGCCAGGGGGCGATCAGCCCCAGCATTTT. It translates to CASSFRPGGDQPQHF.

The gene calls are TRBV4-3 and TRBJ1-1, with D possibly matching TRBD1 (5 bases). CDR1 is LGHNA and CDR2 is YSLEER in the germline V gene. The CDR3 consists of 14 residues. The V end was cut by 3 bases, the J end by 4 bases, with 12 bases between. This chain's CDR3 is CASSQRGRGTEAFF. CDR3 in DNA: TGCGCCAGCAGCCAGCGGGGGAGGGGCACTGAAGCTTTCTTT.

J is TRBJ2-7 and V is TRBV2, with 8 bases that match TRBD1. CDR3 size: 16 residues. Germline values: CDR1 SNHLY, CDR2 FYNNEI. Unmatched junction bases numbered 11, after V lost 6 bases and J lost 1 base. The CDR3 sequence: CASRSYGQGVSYEQYF. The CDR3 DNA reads TGTGCCAGCAGATCTTACGGACAGGGTGTTTCCTACGAGCAGTACTTC.

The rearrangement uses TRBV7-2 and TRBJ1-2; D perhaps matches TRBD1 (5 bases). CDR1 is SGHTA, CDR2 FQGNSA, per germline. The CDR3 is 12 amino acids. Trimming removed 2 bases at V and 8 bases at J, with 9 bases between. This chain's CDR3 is CASSLQGWGYTF. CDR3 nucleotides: TGTGCCAGCAGCTTACAGGGATGGGGCTACACCTTC.

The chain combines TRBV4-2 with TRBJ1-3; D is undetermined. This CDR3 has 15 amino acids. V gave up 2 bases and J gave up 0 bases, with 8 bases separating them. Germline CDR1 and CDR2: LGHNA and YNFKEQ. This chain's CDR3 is CASSQQRISGNTIYF. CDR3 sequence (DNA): TGTGCCAGCAGCCAACAGAGGATCTCTGGAAACACCATATATTTT.

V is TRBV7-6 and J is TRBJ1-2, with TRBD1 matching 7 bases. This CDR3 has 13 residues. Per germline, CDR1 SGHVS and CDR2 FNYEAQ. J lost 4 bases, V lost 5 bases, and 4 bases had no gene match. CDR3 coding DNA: TGTGCCAGCAGCCCGAGGGACAGCTATGGCTACACCTTC. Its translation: CASSPRDSYGYTF. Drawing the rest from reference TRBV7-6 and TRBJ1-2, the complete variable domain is GAGVSQSPRYKVTKRGQDVALRCDPISGHVSLYWYRQALGQGPEFLTYFNYEAQQDKSGLPNDRFSAERPEGSISTLTIQRTEQRDSAMYRCASSPRDSYGYTFGSGTRLTVV.

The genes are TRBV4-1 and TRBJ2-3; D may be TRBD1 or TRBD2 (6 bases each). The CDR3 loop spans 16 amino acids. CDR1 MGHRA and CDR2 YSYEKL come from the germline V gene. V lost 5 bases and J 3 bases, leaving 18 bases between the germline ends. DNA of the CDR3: TGCGCCAGCAGCAAAATTGCCGGAGGGGGGACAGATACGCAGTATTTT. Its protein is CASSKIAGGGTDTQYF.

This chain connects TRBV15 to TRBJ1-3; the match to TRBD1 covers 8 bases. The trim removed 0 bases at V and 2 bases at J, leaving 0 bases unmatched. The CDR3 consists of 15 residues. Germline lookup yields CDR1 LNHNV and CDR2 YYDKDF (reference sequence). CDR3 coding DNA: TGTGCCACCAGCAGAGAACAGGGGGCTGGAAACACCATATATTTT. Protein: CATSREQGAGNTIYF.

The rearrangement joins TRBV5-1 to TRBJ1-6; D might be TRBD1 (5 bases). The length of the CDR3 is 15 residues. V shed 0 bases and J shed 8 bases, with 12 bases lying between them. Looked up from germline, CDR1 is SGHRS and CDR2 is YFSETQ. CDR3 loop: CASSLEGRVDSPLHF. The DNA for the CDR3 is TGCGCCAGCAGCTTGGAAGGCAGGGTAGATTCACCCCTCCACTTT.

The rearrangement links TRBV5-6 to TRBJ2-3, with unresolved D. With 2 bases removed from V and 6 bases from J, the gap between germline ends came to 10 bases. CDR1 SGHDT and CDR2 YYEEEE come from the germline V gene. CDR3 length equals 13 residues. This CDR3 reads CASSFEIRDTQYF. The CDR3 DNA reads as TGTGCCAGCAGCTTTGAAATACGGGATACGCAGTATTTT.